The clone carrying this T cell receptor beta chain was seen ten or more times. Its target is unknown. Mismatch with germline at one junction end may stem from a read error. Germline CDR1 SSHAT, CDR2 FNYEAQ (reference sequence). This CDR3 is 14 amino acids long. This sample stems from a study of T cells after yellow fever vaccination. Study conclusions and caveats: Clones from primary vaccination mostly reappeared after the booster (around 96% CD4, approximately 86% CD8). It was a weaker secondary response, yet one that peaked faster, at day 5 versus 15.

MiXCR was run by TCRdb on the 5' RACE reads, yielding one entry per CDR3 protein. The table shows hundreds of thousands of distinct CDR3 sequences, with about 6% occurring only once. The source was PBMCs, collected 5 days after the yellow fever booster vaccination. This chain links TRBV7-7 with TRBJ1-6; D is uncertain. The clonotype was recovered from a man aged 30-40 years who received the YFV17D yellow fever vaccine. CDR3 sequence: CASSLGGDNSPLHF. Written as DNA, the CDR3 is TGTGCTAGCAGCTTAGGAGGAGATAATTCACCCCTCCACTTT.